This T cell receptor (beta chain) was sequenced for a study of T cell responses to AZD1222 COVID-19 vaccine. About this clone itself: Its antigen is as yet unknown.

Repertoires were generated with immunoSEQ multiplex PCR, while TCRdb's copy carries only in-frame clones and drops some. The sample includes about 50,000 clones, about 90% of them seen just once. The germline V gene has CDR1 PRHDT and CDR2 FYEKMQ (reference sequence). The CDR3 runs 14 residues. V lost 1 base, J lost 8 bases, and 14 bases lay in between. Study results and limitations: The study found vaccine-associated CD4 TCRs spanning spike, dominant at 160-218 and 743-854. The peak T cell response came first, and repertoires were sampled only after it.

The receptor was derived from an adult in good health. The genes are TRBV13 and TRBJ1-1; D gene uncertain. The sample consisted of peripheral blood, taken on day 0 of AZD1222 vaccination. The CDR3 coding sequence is TGTGCCAGCAGCTTAGCAGGCGGACTGCCAGAAGCTTTCTTT. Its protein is CASSLAGGLPEAFF.